This T cell receptor beta chain was sequenced for a study of T cells after yellow fever vaccination (dated by TCRdb to between 2018 and 2021). Regarding the complete study: The SMART-Seq v4 Ultra Low Input RNA kit was used to prepare libraries from fractions with low cell numbers. The cohort comprised two healthy male donors, one aged 18 to 30 and one aged 30 to 40 years. To track T-cell clones before and after primary and booster YFV17D yellow fever vaccination, bulk TCR alpha and beta repertoires were sequenced longitudinally. Bulk PBMC replicates and cell subsets were isolated from blood drawn at multiple timepoints before and after both primary and secondary immunization. What the study reported, not specific to this receptor: A small share of clonotypes occurred in both CD4 and CD8 compartments, likely arising from convergent recombination. FACS-sorted repertoires could contain abundant contaminating clonotypes from the bulk population, so computational filtering was required. Most clones expanded after primary vaccination were re-detected after the booster (around 96% of CD4 and about nine tenths of CD8), suggesting broad memory maintenance. The secondary T-cell response was weaker than the primary response but faster, peaking on day 5 instead of day 15. Because only a couple of donors were included in the study, the extent to which the findings can be generalized is limited.

The treatment or condition label corresponds to: live attenuated yellow fever vaccine strain. At each blood-draw timepoint, two biological replicates of bulk PBMCs were collected. A standard Ficoll-Paque protocol was used to isolate PBMCs from peripheral blood. TriZol was used to extract RNA from bulk PBMCs, from CD4 and CD8 fractions, and from dextramer-positive and dextramer-negative fractions. TCR cDNA was made using 5'RACE template switching, a step that added a universal primer site and unique molecular identifiers. Priming of cDNA synthesis was performed from both the TCR alpha and TCR beta constant segments. Library amplification used two PCR steps, and the second PCR step added sample barcodes and sequencing adapters. Sequencing of the libraries was done on either Illumina HiSeq 2500 (2x100 bp) or NovaSeq (2x150 bp). As for the authors' bioinformatics: MIGEC handled demultiplexing of reads and collapsing into UMI consensus sequences, while MiXCR performed V(D)J alignment. Vaccine-responding clonotypes were identified with edgeR using replicate PBMC samples, with FDR below 0.01 and a log2 fold change above 5 up to day 15 being required. CD4 or CD8 identity was assigned to each bulk clonotype according to whether the clonotype was present at higher abundance in the sequenced CD4 repertoire or the sequenced CD8 repertoire. TCRdb itself trimmed the public reads at Q25 with fastp, ran MiXCR and retained productive beta chains. When rows share a CDR3 protein, they turn into one entry using the most common DNA and genes. TCRdb's processing, not the authors' own work, is the source of the V and J calls. Here the sample has 300,000 or so distinct CDR3 sequences; 6.8% occur a single time. The ten largest clones capture 15% to 20% of the sample.

In the case of this clonotype: Which antigen it targets is not known. Base quality data are lacking; no much larger clone is found one base away.

From its cysteine to its phenylalanine, the CDR3 spans 12 amino acids. Left in the record is the CDR3 DNA by itself, 36 bases read in frame from the first base. The trim is 5 bases for V and 8 bases for J, with a gap of 15 bases between the germline ends. Sequences SQVTM (CDR1) and ANQGSEA (CDR2) are obtained from the germline V gene. This TCR derives from a man between 18 and 35 years old who received the YFV17D yellow fever vaccine. The material sequenced was PBMCs, taken roughly 46 days after the first yellow fever vaccination. The chain couples TRBV29-1 to TRBJ2-5, with the identity of the D gene unclear. The CDR3 region: CSVLWGQPTQYF. At the DNA level, the sequence is TGCAGCGTTCTGTGGGGTCAGCCTACCCAGTACTTC.